The 17 T cell receptor beta chains reported below all come from one sample, sequenced in a study of shared clonotypes between healthy human individuals. This table comes from immunoSEQ multiplex PCR, and its TCRdb copy is limited to in-frame clones, with some not included. The table shows 2 million to 2.5 million clones, with roughly 96% occurring only once. Sequenced sample: naive CD4+ T cells sorted from blood. The subset denotes: CD45RA+ positively selected. The receptors come from a man aged 18 to 29 in good health.

CDR3 in DNA: TGTGCCACCAGCAGAGATGTGACCTCAAGCAATCAGCCCCAGCATTTT. Translation: CATSRDVTSSNQPQHF. The chain is built from TRBV15 and TRBJ1-5; D not resolved. CDR3 length equals 16 residues. Looked up from germline, CDR1 is LNHNV and CDR2 is YYDKDF (reference sequence). Trimming left V 0 bases short and J 1 base short, with 10 bases between.

J is TRBJ2-7 and V is TRBV15, with D maybe TRBD1 (6 bases). V was shortened by 4 bases and J by 3 bases, with 13 bases between the two germline ends. Germline CDR1 reads LNHNV; CDR2 reads YYDKDF (reference sequence). The CDR3 is made up of 14 amino acids. The CDR3: CATSKVQGNYEQYF. As DNA, the CDR3 is TGTGCCACCAGCAAAGTACAGGGTAACTACGAGCAGTACTTC.

The CDR3 here is CASMTGVIGNQPQHF. The CDR3 nucleotides read TGCGCCAGTATGACAGGGGTAATCGGCAATCAGCCCCAGCATTTT. The V gene is TRBV10-2, the J gene TRBJ1-5, with 8 bases identical to TRBD1. This CDR3 has 15 residues. With V trimmed by 9 bases and J by 2 bases, 9 bases remained unmatched. CDR1 and CDR2 (germline): WSHSY, SAAADI.

To note about this clone: Different DNA sequences within this sample yield the same CDR3. The chain has TRBV18 and TRBJ1-2; 8 bases agree with TRBD1. From germline, CDR1 is KGHSH and CDR2 LQKENI. CDR3 length equals 15 residues. J gave up 3 bases and V 2 bases, and 5 bases lay outside the gene matches. CDR3 bases: TGTGCCAGCTCACCAGGAGCAGGGGGCGACTATGGCTACACCTTC. This sequence encodes CASSPGAGGDYGYTF. The full variable domain, in which reference TRBV18 and TRBJ1-2 provide the parts outside the CDR3, is NAGVMQNPRHLVRRRGQEARLRCSPMKGHSHVYWYRQLPEEGLKFMVYLQKENIIDESGMPKERFSAEFPKEGPSILRIQQVVRGDSAAYFCASSPGAGGDYGYTFGSGTRLTVV.

The chain couples TRBV5-1 to TRBJ2-7, with 11 bases lining up with TRBD1. The CDR3 is 17 residues long. Germline lookup yields CDR1 SGHRS and CDR2 YFSETQ. Unmatched junction bases numbered 8, after V lost 3 bases and J lost 0 bases. The CDR3 sequence is CASSYWDRGLSSYEQYF. The DNA for the CDR3 is TGCGCCAGCAGCTACTGGGACAGGGGGTTAAGCTCCTACGAGCAGTACTTC.

The gene calls are TRBV30 and TRBJ1-4; tentatively, D is TRBD1 (5 bases). Trimming took off 4 bases at V and 0 bases at J, with 12 bases between the two ends. This CDR3 region has 15 residues. Germline loops: CDR1 GTSNPN, CDR2 SVGIG (reference sequence). The CDR3 loop reads CAWKHRTATNEKLFF. CDR3 nucleotides: TGTGCCTGGAAGCACAGGACTGCAACTAATGAAAAACTGTTTTTT.

The rearrangement links TRBV11-2 to TRBJ2-5; 11 positions match TRBD2. Trimming at V came to 2 bases and at J to 1 base, leaving 12 bases not matched to a gene. The CDR3 extends over 19 amino acids. Looked up from germline, CDR1 is SGHAT and CDR2 is FQNNGV. The DNA of the CDR3 is TGTGCCAGCAGCTTATTCTCACCCGGGACTAGCGGTTTCCAAGAGACCCAGTACTTC. Its protein product is CASSLFSPGTSGFQETQYF.

The chain is built from TRBV5-1 and TRBJ2-7; 9 bases match TRBD1. With 4 bases clipped from V and 5 bases from J, the junction kept 7 bases outside the gene matches. Germline assignment: CDR1 SGHRS and CDR2 YFSETQ. CDR3 size: 14 residues. CDR3: CASSPGQGFNEQYF. CDR3 in DNA: TGCGCCAGCAGCCCGGGACAGGGTTTCAACGAGCAGTACTTC.

The gene calls are TRBV5-4 and TRBJ2-3; tentatively, D is TRBD1 or TRBD2 (5 bases each). The CDR3 covers 16 residues. Looked up from germline, CDR1 is SGHNT and CDR2 is YYREEE (reference sequence). The V gene lost 6 bases and the J gene lost 2 bases, with 19 bases spanning the gap. The CDR3 spells CASTVRGAPHTDTQYF. The CDR3 DNA sequence: TGTGCCAGCACCGTGCGAGGGGCACCCCACACAGATACGCAGTATTTT.

The rearrangement joins TRBV10-3 to TRBJ1-1; D gene ambiguous. The germline V and J ends were trimmed by 7 bases and 1 base, with 13 bases remaining between them. There are 14 residues in the CDR3. CDR1 is ENHRY, CDR2 SYGVKD, per germline. CDR3 sequence: CAIKSTFTNTEAFF. CDR3 nucleotides: TGTGCCATCAAATCCACCTTTACGAACACTGAAGCTTTCTTT.

The chain has TRBV6-5 and TRBJ2-1, with 11 positions matching TRBD1. The CDR3 is 15 amino acids. Trimming cost V 5 bases and J 2 bases; bases outside gene matches: 2. CDR1 and CDR2 (germline): MNHEY, SVGAGI. The CDR3 coding sequence is TGTGCCAGCAGTGCGGACAGGGGGCCCTACAATGAGCAGTTCTTC. It specifies CASSADRGPYNEQFF.

This clone was seen once. V usage is TRBV5-6 and J usage is TRBJ1-1, with D uncertain. Germline V CDR1 and CDR2: SGHDT, YYEEEE. The CDR3 length is 13 residues. The V and J ends lost 5 bases and 4 bases respectively, with 12 bases between them. CDR3 loop: CASSRISSTEAFF. The CDR3, as DNA: TGTGCCAGCAGTAGGATTTCGAGCACTGAAGCTTTCTTT.

This sequence joins TRBV14 and TRBJ2-5, with D uncertain. Germline loops: CDR1 SGHDN, CDR2 FVKESK. V was cut by 2 bases and J by 1 base, with 11 bases left in between. The CDR3 consists of 15 residues. CDR3 in DNA: TGTGCCAGCAGCCAAACAAACAGCCTCCAAGAGACCCAGTACTTC. It codes for CASSQTNSLQETQYF.

This clone came up once. A much more abundant neighbour one base away suggests this may be a read error. The V and J genes are TRBV7-8 and TRBJ2-7, with D possibly TRBD2 on 5 matching bases. Germline V gene sequence: CDR1 SGHVS, CDR2 FQNEAQ. The CDR3 loop spans 13 amino acids. Trimming pared 1 base from V and 3 bases from J, leaving 7 bases between. CDR3 nucleotides: TGTGCCAGCAGCTTAGAGAGGGACTACGAGCAGTACTTC. Translated: CASSLERDYEQYF.

CDR3 coding DNA: TGCGCCAGCAGCTTGGTTGACAGCTTCCAAGAGACCCAGTACTTC. Its translation is CASSLVDSFQETQYF. The chain links TRBV5-1 to TRBJ2-5; possibly TRBD1 for D (5 bases). The CDR3 contains 15 residues. V dropped 0 bases and J dropped 1 base, with 10 bases sitting between them. Germline lookup yields CDR1 SGHRS and CDR2 YFSETQ.

The rearrangement uses TRBV6-5 and TRBJ1-2, with 8 bases aligning to TRBD1. Looked up from germline, CDR1 is MNHEY and CDR2 is SVGAGI. The CDR3 length is 14 residues. The V gene end was trimmed by 0 bases and the J gene end by 6 bases; junction bases not matched to a gene: 3. CDR3 nucleotides: TGTGCCAGCAGTTACTCAGCAGGGGGCGATGGCTACACCTTC. This codes for CASSYSAGGDGYTF.

This clone was seen just once. The chain employs TRBV28 and TRBJ1-5; 8 bases are a match to TRBD1. The CDR3 has 17 amino acids. After removal of 5 bases from V and 6 bases from J, the junction contained 15 bases not matched to a gene. Germline V CDR1 and CDR2: MDHEN, SYDVKM. CDR3 residues: CASSALFRQGNVQPQHF. As DNA, the CDR3 is TGTGCCAGCAGTGCCTTGTTCAGACAGGGGAATGTTCAGCCCCAGCATTTT.